This T cell receptor (beta chain) was observed in a study of tumor-infiltrating lymphocytes in localized non-small cell lung cancer. Study context: Several tumor histologies, both smoking statuses, and some post-neoadjuvant chemotherapy samples were included. Resected tumor was paired with non-adjacent uninvolved lung from the same patient.

The repertoire was sequenced with immunoSEQ multiplex PCR; TCRdb's copy has only in-frame clones and lacks some. The table has 15,000 to 20,000 clones, 80% seen once; the top ten hold about a tenth. Source material: uninvolved lung tissue not adjacent to the tumor. The clonotype comes from a human donor with non-small cell lung cancer.

CDR3 DNA sequence: TGTGCCACCAGCAGAGATACGTTCAGCTCCTACGAGCAGTACTTC. Amino acid sequence: CATSRDTFSSYEQYF. V and J are TRBV15 and TRBJ2-7; D call uncertain. V lost 0 bases and J 0 bases, leaving 9 bases between the germline ends. CDR1 LNHNV and CDR2 YYDKDF come from the germline V gene (reference sequence). The CDR3 spans 15 residues.